One sample yielded the 19 T cell receptor beta chains listed below, sequenced in a study of cytomegalovirus exposure and HLA in healthy donors. 60 Vbeta and 13 Jbeta primers were used in PCR. Assay: immunoSEQ multiplex PCR; the TCRdb copy retains only in-frame clones and omits some. This table holds 100,000 to 150,000 clones, over 70% found once. The sample comprised PBMCs. These receptors were taken from a woman aged 55-69 years in good health and CMV-seropositive.

The V gene is TRBV11-2, the J gene TRBJ1-1; possible D gene TRBD1, 6 bases. V was clipped by 0 bases and J by 8 bases, with 13 bases between them. The CDR3 contains 14 residues. Germline V gene data show CDR1 as SGHAT and CDR2 as FQNNGV. The chain's CDR3 is CASSLDIQRGEAFF. CDR3 in DNA: TGTGCCAGCAGCTTAGATATACAGAGGGGGGAAGCTTTCTTT.

This chain joins TRBV6-5 and TRBJ2-7, with D perhaps matching TRBD1 (5 bases). V lost 6 bases and J 3 bases, leaving 6 bases between the germline ends. The CDR3 is 11 residues long. The V gene's germline CDR1 is MNHEY and CDR2 SVGAGI. CDR3 DNA: TGTGCCAGCAGCGACAGCTACGAGCAGTACTTC. It yields the protein CASSDSYEQYF.

CDR3 in amino acids: CASSGTYRGPTYNEQFF. CDR3 bases: TGTGCCAGCAGCGGAACTTACAGGGGGCCCACCTACAATGAGCAGTTCTTC. The genes are TRBV11-2 and TRBJ2-1, with 9 bases matching TRBD1. CDR1 and CDR2 (germline): SGHAT, FQNNGV. V lost 5 bases and J lost 2; bases outside the gene matches: 10. This CDR3 is 17 amino acids long.

The chain is built from TRBV7-9 and TRBJ1-1; 8 positions match TRBD1. This CDR3 is 13 amino acids long. V shed 3 bases, J shed 3 bases, and the junction held 0 bases outside the gene matches. Per the germline V gene, CDR1 is SEHNR and CDR2 is FQNEAQ (reference sequence). The CDR3 is CASSLTGDTEAFF. CDR3 DNA: TGTGCCAGCAGCTTGACAGGGGACACTGAAGCTTTCTTT. The whole variable domain, filled in from reference TRBV7-9 and TRBJ1-1, reads DTGVSQNPRHKITKRGQNVTFRCDPISEHNRLYWYRQTLGQGPEFLTYFQNEAQLEKSRLLSDRFSAERPKGSFSTLEIQRTEQGDSAMYLCASSLTGDTEAFFGQGTRLTVV.

V gene TRBV7-9 combines with J gene TRBJ2-2; TRBD1 agrees at 8 bases. J was trimmed by 4 bases and V by 4 bases; bases with no gene match: 11. Germline lookup yields CDR1 SEHNR and CDR2 FQNEAQ (reference sequence). The CDR3 has 17 amino acids. This CDR3 is CASSSIRTGLGTGELFF. The CDR3 bases are TGTGCCAGCAGCTCCATTAGGACAGGGCTAGGCACCGGGGAGCTGTTTTTT.

The rearrangement links TRBV7-3 to TRBJ2-3; D is perhaps TRBD2 (7 bases). The ends were cut back, 1 base at V and 7 bases at J, with 12 bases in the middle. Germline loops: CDR1 SGHTA, CDR2 FQGTGA. The CDR3 consists of 14 residues. In DNA, the CDR3 is TGTGCCAGCAGCTTAAGCGGGGGCCCGTATACGCAGTATTTT. Translating gives CASSLSGGPYTQYF.

This clone was counted a few times. The chain is built from TRBV19 and TRBJ1-4; TRBD1 is a possible D gene (6 bases). There are 14 residues in the CDR3. Deletions cut 7 bases from V and 8 bases from J, with 17 bases between. Germline CDR1 reads LNHDA; CDR2 reads SQIVND (reference sequence). CDR3 coding DNA: TGTGCCAGTACCGACAGGTCCGGTTGGGAAAAACTGTTTTTT. This gives the protein CASTDRSGWEKLFF.

V usage is TRBV2 and J usage is TRBJ2-3, with D possibly TRBD2 on 6 matching bases. Trimming removed 6 bases at V and 0 bases at J, with 16 bases between. The CDR3 is 16 residues long. Germline CDR1 SNHLY, CDR2 FYNNEI. CDR3 region: CASSLEGGVSTDTQYF. The DNA of the CDR3 is TGTGCCAGCAGCCTAGAGGGCGGGGTAAGCACAGATACGCAGTATTTT.

This clone was seen just once. The chain recombines TRBV28 with TRBJ1-3, with D possibly TRBD1 on 6 matching bases. There are 15 residues in the CDR3. The germline V and J ends were trimmed by 4 bases and 0 bases, with 10 bases remaining between them. Germline V gene sequence: CDR1 MDHEN, CDR2 SYDVKM. The CDR3 protein is CASSSTGSSGNTIYF. The CDR3, as DNA: TGTGCCAGCAGTTCCACAGGGAGCTCTGGAAACACCATATATTTT.

The chain links TRBV27 to TRBJ1-5; 7 bases are a match to TRBD1. The CDR3 has 14 residues. Germline assignment: CDR1 MNHEY and CDR2 SMNVEV (reference sequence). The J segment lost 2 bases and the V segment lost 6 bases, leaving 4 bases of the junction unmatched. CDR3 amino acids: CASSYDRGNQPQHF. The CDR3 coding sequence is TGTGCCAGCAGCTATGACAGGGGCAATCAGCCCCAGCATTTT.

The V call is TRBV19, the J call TRBJ1-1, with TRBD1 matching 7 bases. This CDR3 is 14 amino acids long. Germline values: CDR1 LNHDA, CDR2 SQIVND (reference sequence). With V trimmed by 7 bases and J by 6 bases, 11 bases remained unmatched. CDR3 sequence (DNA): TGTGCCAGTATTAATCCAGGGGGGAGCTCTGAAGCTTTCTTT. Amino acid sequence: CASINPGGSSEAFF.

The genes are TRBV10-3 and TRBJ2-7; 8 bases are shared with TRBD2. Germline V gives CDR1 ENHRY, CDR2 SYGVKD. The CDR3 extends over 13 amino acids. V lost 4 bases to trimming and J lost 4 bases; unmatched junction nucleotides: 3. The CDR3 sequence is CAISATGGYEQYF. DNA of the CDR3: TGTGCCATCAGTGCGACGGGAGGGTACGAGCAGTACTTC.

The chain uses TRBV27 and TRBJ2-7, with 11 bases matching TRBD2. Germline V gives CDR1 MNHEY, CDR2 SMNVEV (reference sequence). The V and J ends lost 8 bases and 3 bases, in that order; junction bases with no gene match: 6. The CDR3 runs 14 residues. CDR3 region: CASSSTSGGYEQYF. The DNA of the CDR3 is TGTGCCAGCTCATCAACTAGCGGGGGCTACGAGCAGTACTTC.

The rearrangement links TRBV14 to TRBJ1-1; 7 bases agree with TRBD1. The CDR3 totals 12 residues. V lost 5 bases and J lost 14; bases outside the gene matches: 11. Germline values: CDR1 SGHDN, CDR2 FVKESK. In DNA, the CDR3 is TGTGCCAGCAGCACCCAACAGGGGTTGAACTTCTTT. It codes for CASSTQQGLNFF.

As regards this clone: Its ends do not fully match the called genes, so a read error is possible. The rearrangement joins TRBV7-9 to TRBJ1-5, with D possibly matching TRBD1 (5 bases). Germline V lookup: CDR1 SEHNR, CDR2 FQNEAQ (reference sequence). This CDR3 is built from 13 residues. In nucleotides, the CDR3 is TGTTCCAGCAGCCTGGGGGGGAGTCAGCCCCAGCATTTT. Its protein is CSSSLGGSQPQHF.

The chain has TRBV6-4 and TRBJ2-1, with TRBD2 identical over 8 bases. This CDR3 has 16 amino acids. Germline V gene sequence: CDR1 MRHNA, CDR2 SNTAGT. Trimming cost V 5 bases and J 1 base; bases outside gene matches: 7. CDR3 nucleotides: TGTGCCAGCAGTAAAACTAGCGGTCCTTCCTACAATGAGCAGTTCTTC. Translating gives CASSKTSGPSYNEQFF.

Only a few counts were recorded for this clone. The chain couples TRBV18 to TRBJ1-1; 11 positions agree with TRBD1. V lost 3 bases and J lost 5; bases outside the gene matches: 17. CDR3 length: 19 amino acids. Germline assignment: CDR1 KGHSH and CDR2 LQKENI. CDR3 amino acids: CASSPAGQGALNRKTEAFF. CDR3 DNA: TGTGCCAGCTCACCGGCCGGACAGGGGGCGCTGAATCGGAAGACTGAAGCTTTCTTT.

This clone appeared once. The chain employs TRBV11-2 and TRBJ2-7; tentatively, D is TRBD1 (5 bases). Trimming shortened V by 0 bases and J by 1 base, and 10 bases separated the two germline ends. The germline gives CDR1 SGHAT, CDR2 FQNNGV. The CDR3 sequence is 15 residues long. In DNA, the CDR3 is TGTGCCAGCAGCTTAGAACTGTCAGGGTCCTACGAGCAGTACTTC. It yields the protein CASSLELSGSYEQYF.

The rearrangement uses TRBV7-8 and TRBJ1-3, with no clear D. Trimming stripped 3 bases from V and 0 bases from J, with 6 bases between. CDR3 size: 14 residues. Germline loops: CDR1 SGHVS, CDR2 FQNEAQ. CDR3 region: CASSFGSSGNTIYF. The CDR3 bases are TGTGCCAGCAGCTTTGGTAGCTCTGGAAACACCATATATTTT. The full variable domain, its missing parts supplied by reference TRBV7-8 and TRBJ1-3, is GAGVSQSPRYKVAKRGQDVALRCDPISGHVSLFWYQQALGQGPEFLTYFQNEAQLDKSGLPSDRFFAERPEGSVSTLKIQRTQQEDSAVYLCASSFGSSGNTIYFGEGSWLTVV.